Listed here are 20 T cell receptor beta chains from one sample, sequenced in a study of immune cell composition in non-small cell lung cancer. TCRdb's copy holds only in-frame clones and misses some; the assay was immunoSEQ multiplex PCR. The sample yields under 9,000 clones, about two thirds seen once. Normal lung was sampled as far from the tumour as possible, at least 3 cm. Sequencing input: non-adjacent lung tissue. These receptors were taken from a human donor with non-small cell lung cancer.

CDR3 region: CAISPTGEASGAFF. DNA of the CDR3: TGTGCCATCAGCCCGACAGGGGAGGCGAGTGGAGCTTTCTTT. The chain is built from TRBV10-3 and TRBJ1-1; TRBD1 aligns across 8 bases. The germline V gene has CDR1 ENHRY and CDR2 SYGVKD. This CDR3 spans 14 amino acids. V dropped 6 bases and J dropped 10; count of bases not matched to a gene: 13.

The V call is TRBV20-1, the J call TRBJ2-5; D is unclear. Germline assignment: CDR1 DFQATT and CDR2 SNEGSKA (reference sequence). V was clipped by 4 bases and J by 3 bases, with 6 bases between them. CDR3 size: 11 residues. The CDR3 spells CSATPEETQYF. The DNA for the CDR3 is TGCAGTGCTACCCCGGAAGAGACCCAGTACTTC.

The V gene is TRBV4-1, the J gene TRBJ2-7; TRBD2 aligns across 11 bases. Germline V gene data show CDR1 as MGHRA and CDR2 as YSYEKL. V shed 1 base, J shed 3 bases, and the junction held 2 bases outside the gene matches. The CDR3 covers 15 residues. The DNA of the CDR3 is TGCGCCAGCAGCCAAGGGGGGACTAGCGGCTACGAGCAGTACTTC. Protein: CASSQGGTSGYEQYF.

This clone has a handful of counts. The V gene is TRBV6-5, the J gene TRBJ2-2; no clear D gene. The V end was cut by 7 bases, the J end by 6 bases, with 15 bases between. CDR3 length: 14 amino acids. Germline CDR1 reads MNHEY; CDR2 reads SVGAGI. CDR3 in DNA: TGTGCCAGCACCAACCTTGGCCGGGCCGGGGAGCTGTTTTTT. It specifies CASTNLGRAGELFF.

The chain combines TRBV5-4 with TRBJ1-1; D perhaps matches TRBD1 (5 bases). The germline gives CDR1 SGHNT, CDR2 YYREEE (reference sequence). The V end was cut by 0 bases, the J end by 2 bases, with 11 bases between. The CDR3 is made up of 15 amino acids. The CDR3 DNA follows: TGTGCCAGCAGCTTGGTGGGGGGGGGAAACACTGAAGCTTTCTTT. Translation gives CASSLVGGGNTEAFF.

The CDR3 DNA is TGTGCCAGCAGCCTGGGGACAGGGGGCCTCTACGAGCAGTACTTC. Protein product: CASSLGTGGLYEQYF. V and J are TRBV7-6 and TRBJ2-7, with TRBD1 identical over 12 bases. The CDR3 is 15 residues long. Trimming at V came to 5 bases and at J to 3 bases, leaving 5 bases not matched to a gene. Germline V gene sequence: CDR1 SGHVS, CDR2 FNYEAQ. Based on the CDR3 plus reference TRBV7-6 and TRBJ2-7, the full variable domain is GAGVSQSPRYKVTKRGQDVALRCDPISGHVSLYWYRQALGQGPEFLTYFNYEAQQDKSGLPNDRFSAERPEGSISTLTIQRTEQRDSAMYRCASSLGTGGLYEQYFGPGTRLTVT.

This chain joins TRBV9 and TRBJ1-2; D gene unclear. The CDR3 length is 15 residues. The ends were cut back, 0 bases at V and 4 bases at J, with 13 bases in the middle. The V gene's germline CDR1 is SGDLS and CDR2 YYNGEE. As DNA, the CDR3 is TGTGCCAGCAGCGTAGATGGCAGCCCTAGCTATGGCTACACCTTC. Residues: CASSVDGSPSYGYTF.

This clone was seen only once. The rearrangement links TRBV5-4 to TRBJ1-2; TRBD1 matches at 9 bases. The germline gives CDR1 SGHNT, CDR2 YYREEE (reference sequence). J gave up 4 bases and V 0 bases, and 1 base lay outside the gene matches. The CDR3 has 14 residues. The CDR3 reads CASSLVTGGYGYTF. CDR3 sequence (DNA): TGTGCCAGCAGCTTGGTGACAGGGGGCTATGGCTACACCTTC.

The chain couples TRBV4-2 to TRBJ1-6; D gene uncertain. The V end was cut by 4 bases, the J end by 9 bases, with 13 bases between. This CDR3 comprises 14 residues. Germline CDR1 LGHNA, CDR2 YNFKEQ. The CDR3 DNA reads TGTGCCAGCAGCCCCCGGGTGGGAGTTTCACCCCTCCACTTT. This gives the protein CASSPRVGVSPLHF.

The chain carries TRBV5-1 and TRBJ1-1; D perhaps matches TRBD1 (6 bases). This CDR3 contains 12 residues. Looked up from germline, CDR1 is SGHRS and CDR2 is YFSETQ. V was shortened by 0 bases and J by 8 bases, with 8 bases between the two germline ends. The CDR3 region is CASSLGDREAFF. The CDR3 nucleotides are TGCGCCAGCAGCTTGGGTGACAGGGAAGCTTTCTTT.

The V and J genes are TRBV5-5 and TRBJ1-2; 8 nucleotides align to TRBD1. This CDR3 has 15 residues. The V segment lost 6 bases and the J segment 5 bases; nucleotides outside the gene matches: 12. Germline V gene data show CDR1 as SGHKS and CDR2 as YYEKEE (reference sequence). CDR3 amino acids: CASNSLRTGWYGYTF. In DNA, the CDR3 is TGTGCCAGCAACTCTTTAAGGACAGGGTGGTATGGCTACACCTTC.

This clone appeared a few times. V and J are TRBV10-3 and TRBJ1-2; tentatively, D is TRBD1 (5 bases). CDR1 and CDR2 (germline): ENHRY, SYGVKD. V lost 0 bases, J lost 4 bases, and 18 bases lay in between. This CDR3 region has 17 residues. Written as DNA, the CDR3 is TGTGCCATCAGTGAGTCGAGGAGGGGAGCTAACGGCTATGGCTACACCTTC. It specifies CAISESRRGANGYGYTF.

The chain couples TRBV11-2 to TRBJ1-4; no reliable D call. CDR1 and CDR2 (germline): SGHAT, FQNNGV. The CDR3 loop spans 15 amino acids. Between the trimmed V and J ends, which lost 1 base and 8 bases, there was a span of 14 bases. DNA for the CDR3: TGTGCCAGCAGCTTAGGGTTGGGTTCGGGGGAAAAACTGTTTTTT. It is translated as CASSLGLGSGEKLFF.

This chain joins TRBV7-2 and TRBJ2-7; 7 nucleotides agree with TRBD1. The germline CDR1 and CDR2 sequences are SGHTA and FQGNSA. Trimming removed 7 bases from V and 4 bases from J; junction bases left unmatched: 1. CDR3 length equals 11 residues. The CDR3: CASTGGYEQYF. In DNA, the CDR3 is TGTGCCAGCACAGGGGGATACGAGCAGTACTTC.

The V gene is TRBV19, the J gene TRBJ2-3, with no clear D. This CDR3 has 13 residues. The V end was cut by 0 bases, the J end by 2 bases, with 3 bases between. Germline V gives CDR1 LNHDA, CDR2 SQIVND (reference sequence). In nucleotides, the CDR3 is TGTGCCAGTAGTATAGAGGCCACAGATACGCAGTATTTT. As protein: CASSIEATDTQYF.

A single count supports this clone. The rearrangement links TRBV21-1 to TRBJ1-2; TRBD1 is the table's D call and was not checked against the DNA. TRBV21-1 has pseudogene status. The CDR3 is made up of 16 amino acids. CDR3 protein: CASSRTGKGANYGYTF. In DNA form, the CDR3 reads TGTGCCAGCAGCAGGACAGGGAAGGGGGCTAACTATGGCTACACCTTC.

The chain combines TRBV5-8 with TRBJ2-3; D is perhaps TRBD1 (5 bases). The CDR3 is made up of 14 amino acids. With 1 base removed from V and 2 bases from J, the gap between germline ends came to 8 bases. CDR1 is SGHTS and CDR2 is YDEGEE in the germline V gene. CDR3 bases: TGTGCCAGCAGCTTGAAAGGGGTCACAGATACGCAGTATTTT. This sequence encodes CASSLKGVTDTQYF. The whole variable domain, remainder taken from reference TRBV5-8 and TRBJ2-3, is EAGVTQSPTHLIKTRGQQATLRCSPISGHTSVYWYQQALGLGLQFLLWYDEGEERNRGNFPPRFSGRQFPNYSSELNVNALELEDSALYLCASSLKGVTDTQYFGPGTRLTVL.

The genes are TRBV28 and TRBJ1-1, with TRBD1 as a possible D gene (5 bases). The V end was cut by 3 bases, the J end by 3 bases, with 8 bases between. The CDR3 length is 13 residues. The V gene's germline CDR1 is MDHEN and CDR2 SYDVKM. The CDR3 protein is CASSFLGDTEAFF. The CDR3 region has the DNA TGTGCCAGCAGTTTTTTAGGGGACACTGAAGCTTTCTTT. The full variable domain, in which reference TRBV28 and TRBJ1-1 provide the parts outside the CDR3, is DVKVTQSSRYLVKRTGEKVFLECVQDMDHENMFWYRQDPGLGLRLIYFSYDVKMKEKGDIPEGYSVSREKKERFSLILESASTNQTSMYLCASSFLGDTEAFFGQGTRLTVV.

V and J are TRBV28 and TRBJ2-3; D not certain. V gave up 5 bases and J gave up 2 bases, with 8 bases separating them. Germline lookup yields CDR1 MDHEN and CDR2 SYDVKM. This CDR3 comprises 13 residues. The CDR3 loop is CASSLESTDTQYF. The CDR3 DNA sequence: TGTGCCAGCAGTCTAGAATCCACAGATACGCAGTATTTT.

This sequence joins TRBV7-6 and TRBJ2-7; a possible D gene is TRBD2 (5 bases). Germline V CDR1 and CDR2: SGHVS, FNYEAQ. The CDR3 sequence is 15 residues long. The V and J ends lost 3 bases and 3 bases respectively, with 15 bases between them. This CDR3 is CASSFFGSMNYEQYF. As DNA, the CDR3 is TGTGCCAGCAGCTTTTTTGGGAGTATGAACTACGAGCAGTACTTC.